This entry lists 22 T cell receptor beta chains sequenced from one sample in a study of neoadjuvant nivolumab and ipilimumab in lung cancer. Sequencing used immunoSEQ multiplex PCR; TCRdb keeps in-frame clones, though not all of them. This table has more than 40,000 clones, roughly 90% appearing once. Source: blood, taken before neoadjuvant nivolumab, alone or with ipilimumab. These receptors were obtained from an adult with non-small cell lung cancer. Some clones in this sample may be carry-over from other donors' samples.

The chain links TRBV30 to TRBJ2-5, with D tentatively TRBD2 (5 bases). V lost 4 bases and J lost 4, with 10 bases in between. There are 12 residues in the CDR3. Looked up from germline, CDR1 is GTSNPN and CDR2 is SVGIG (reference sequence). CDR3 nucleotides: TGTGCCTGGACGGGGTATGGAGAGACCCAGTACTTC. It specifies CAWTGYGETQYF.

The V gene is TRBV25-1, the J gene TRBJ1-2; D is possibly TRBD1 (5 bases). Germline V gene lookup returns CDR1 MGHDK and CDR2 SYGVNS. This CDR3 comprises 14 residues. V lost 6 bases and J 0 bases, leaving 11 bases between the germline ends. The CDR3 DNA is TGTGCCAGCAGGGGGGACGGAGCTAACTATGGCTACACCTTC. Amino acid sequence: CASRGDGANYGYTF.

The rearrangement uses TRBV2 and TRBJ2-5; 10 bases align to TRBD2. CDR3 size: 14 residues. Germline V gene sequence: CDR1 SNHLY, CDR2 FYNNEI. Trimming removed 7 bases from V and 6 bases from J; junction bases left unmatched: 8. The CDR3: CASIRTSGPQTQYF. CDR3 DNA sequence: TGTGCCAGCATTCGGACTAGCGGACCCCAGACCCAGTACTTC.

This chain uses TRBV30 with TRBJ2-5, with 7 bases that match TRBD2. This CDR3 is 15 amino acids long. J gave up 5 bases and V 0 bases, and 9 bases lay outside the gene matches. From germline, CDR1 is GTSNPN and CDR2 SVGIG (reference sequence). The CDR3 here is CAWSVQPLGGETQYF. The CDR3 DNA reads as TGTGCCTGGAGTGTACAACCGTTGGGAGGGGAGACCCAGTACTTC. Looking up the rest from reference TRBV30 and TRBJ2-5 gives the full variable domain: SQTIHQWPATLVQPVGSPLSLECTVEGTSNPNLYWYRQAAGRGLQLLFYSVGIGQISSEVPQNLSASRPQDRQFILSSKKLLLSDSGFYLCAWSVQPLGGETQYFGPGTRLLVL.

The chain carries TRBV10-3 and TRBJ2-7; D gene unclear. Germline V gene sequence: CDR1 ENHRY, CDR2 SYGVKD. This CDR3 comprises 12 residues. Trimming stripped 5 bases from V and 6 bases from J, with 11 bases between. CDR3 loop: CAISPGSREQYF. The CDR3 DNA follows: TGTGCCATCAGTCCCGGATCCCGCGAGCAGTACTTC.

The chain links TRBV5-1 to TRBJ1-1, with D uncertain. Germline CDR1 is SGHRS and CDR2 is YFSETQ. V lost 0 bases to trimming and J lost 2 bases, with 8 bases between them. This CDR3 region has 14 residues. CDR3 coding DNA: TGCGCCAGCAGCTTGGAGTCGGTAAACACTGAAGCTTTCTTT. It yields the protein CASSLESVNTEAFF.

V is TRBV6-5 and J is TRBJ2-7, with D perhaps matching TRBD1 (5 bases). Trimming took off 0 bases at V and 4 bases at J, with 7 bases between the two ends. The CDR3 has 13 amino acids. CDR1 MNHEY and CDR2 SVGAGI come from the germline V gene. The CDR3 sequence is CASSYSGQYEQYF. CDR3 DNA sequence: TGTGCCAGCAGTTACTCGGGGCAATACGAGCAGTACTTC.

The J gene is TRBJ2-7, the V gene TRBV11-2; D is perhaps TRBD1 or TRBD2 (5 bases each). V dropped 5 bases and J dropped 0 bases, with 11 bases sitting between them. The V gene's germline CDR1 is SGHAT and CDR2 FQNNGV. CDR3 length equals 14 residues. The DNA for the CDR3 is TGTGCCAGCAGCGTATCCGGGGCCTCCTACGAGCAGTACTTC. Translating it yields CASSVSGASYEQYF. Filled out from reference TRBV11-2 and TRBJ2-7, the complete variable domain reads EAGVAQSPRYKIIEKRQSVAFWCNPISGHATLYWYQQILGQGPKLLIQFQNNGVVDDSQLPKDRFSAERLKGVDSTLKIQPAKLEDSAVYLCASSVSGASYEQYFGPGTRLTVT.

The chain employs TRBV10-1 and TRBJ2-1; D gene ambiguous. The CDR3 runs to 11 residues. Between the trimmed V and J ends, which lost 4 bases and 9 bases, there was a span of 7 bases. Germline V gives CDR1 WNHNN, CDR2 SYGVQD (reference sequence). CDR3 DNA sequence: TGCGCCAGCAGTGGAGGTAGTGAGCAGTTCTTC. Translation: CASSGGSEQFF.

CDR3 loop: CANGGGNTQYF. The CDR3 DNA reads TGTGCCAACGGCGGTGGAAATACGCAGTATTTT. The chain combines TRBV6-1 with TRBJ2-3; D gene ambiguous. Deletions cut 10 bases from V and 7 bases from J, with 12 bases between. Germline CDR1 and CDR2: MNHNS and SASEGT. This CDR3 is 11 amino acids long.

The rearrangement joins TRBV6-5 to TRBJ1-2; perhaps TRBD1 as D (5 bases). From germline, CDR1 is MNHEY and CDR2 SVGAGI. The V end lost 5 bases, the J end lost 3 bases, and 16 bases lay between the germline ends. The CDR3 sequence is 15 residues long. The CDR3 DNA follows: TGTGCCAGCAGTACCTCCGGGACGGCTTACTATGGCTACACCTTC. Its translation is CASSTSGTAYYGYTF.

The rearrangement joins TRBV29-1 to TRBJ1-2, with D tentatively TRBD1 (5 bases). The V and J ends lost 3 bases and 8 bases respectively, with 7 bases between them. Germline V gene data show CDR1 as SQVTM and CDR2 as ANQGSEA. The CDR3 extends over 10 amino acids. The CDR3 nucleotides read TGCAGCGTTGATGGGACGGGCTACACCTTC. Translation gives CSVDGTGYTF.

This chain connects TRBV5-1 to TRBJ2-2; tentatively, D is TRBD1 (7 bases). This CDR3 has 14 residues. In germline, CDR1 is SGHRS, CDR2 YFSETQ. The V gene lost 5 bases and the J gene lost 8 bases, with 16 bases spanning the gap. The CDR3 DNA is TGCGCCAGCAGACTCGACAGGGACTTAGGGGAGCTGTTTTTT. Its protein product is CASRLDRDLGELFF.

The chain's CDR3 is CASSGGQQSYEQYF. DNA for the CDR3: TGTGCCAGCAGTGGCGGACAGCAAAGCTACGAGCAGTACTTC. This chain connects TRBV9 to TRBJ2-7; the D gene is possibly TRBD1 (6 bases). The V end was cut by 5 bases, the J end by 3 bases, with 15 bases between. Germline V gives CDR1 SGDLS, CDR2 YYNGEE. The CDR3 covers 14 residues.

The chain is built from TRBV11-2 and TRBJ2-1, with D perhaps matching TRBD2 (5 bases). CDR3 size: 13 residues. The V end was cut by 5 bases, the J end by 7 bases, with 12 bases between. Germline V CDR1 and CDR2: SGHAT, FQNNGV. CDR3 amino acids: CASSPVTRNEQFF. Written as DNA, the CDR3 is TGTGCCAGCAGCCCCGTTACTAGAAATGAGCAGTTCTTC.

For the CDR3, the DNA is TGTGCCATCAGTGAGTCGAGTTTAGGGGGCCTGAATGAAGCTTTCTTT. This translates into CAISESSLGGLNEAFF. The J gene is TRBJ1-1, the V gene TRBV10-3, with 7 positions matching TRBD1. The germline V gene has CDR1 ENHRY and CDR2 SYGVKD. V dropped 0 bases and J dropped 7; count of bases not matched to a gene: 11. The CDR3 runs to 16 residues.

The gene calls are TRBV5-6 and TRBJ1-2, with a weak D call TRBD1 (6 bases). The CDR3 runs to 13 residues. Trimming left V 3 bases short and J 9 bases short, with 15 bases between. The V gene's germline CDR1 is SGHDT and CDR2 YYEEEE. The CDR3 here is CASSYTGSWSYTF. The CDR3 DNA reads as TGTGCCAGCAGCTACACAGGGAGTTGGAGCTACACCTTC.

The rearrangement uses TRBV5-1 and TRBJ1-1; a possible D gene is TRBD1 (6 bases). The V end lost 4 bases, the J end lost 0 bases, and 13 bases lay between the germline ends. CDR1 is SGHRS and CDR2 is YFSETQ in the germline V gene. The CDR3 sequence is 15 residues long. As DNA, the CDR3 is TGCGCCAGCAGCCCGGGACACACCATGAACACTGAAGCTTTCTTT. Residues: CASSPGHTMNTEAFF.

The chain is built from TRBV2 and TRBJ1-5; the D gene is possibly TRBD1 (5 bases). CDR3 size: 14 residues. Between the trimmed V and J ends, which lost 4 bases and 6 bases, there was a span of 13 bases. From germline, CDR1 is SNHLY and CDR2 FYNNEI. CDR3 bases: TGTGCCAGCAGTGTGGGGCAGGGCAGTCAGCCCCAGCATTTT. It encodes CASSVGQGSQPQHF.

V usage is TRBV6-1 and J usage is TRBJ2-7, with D perhaps matching TRBD1 or TRBD2 (5 bases each). This CDR3 comprises 13 residues. Deletions cut 6 bases from V and 0 bases from J, with 9 bases between. Germline CDR1 and CDR2: MNHNS and SASEGT. CDR3 sequence (DNA): TGTGCCAGCAGCCGGGACCACTCCTACGAGCAGTACTTC. Encoded protein: CASSRDHSYEQYF.

This chain uses TRBV5-4 with TRBJ2-3; D uncertain. The CDR3 is 14 amino acids. The ends were cut back, 4 bases at V and 0 bases at J, with 9 bases in the middle. The germline V gene encodes CDR1 SGHNT and CDR2 YYREEE (reference sequence). CDR3 DNA: TGTGCCAGCAGCACGCCGGACAGCACAGATACGCAGTATTTT. It encodes CASSTPDSTDTQYF.

This rearrangement joins TRBV5-1 to TRBJ2-7; tentatively, D is TRBD2 (5 bases). Between the trimmed V and J ends, which lost 4 bases and 6 bases, there was a span of 11 bases. This CDR3 is built from 12 residues. The germline V gene has CDR1 SGHRS and CDR2 YFSETQ. The CDR3 region has the DNA TGCGCCAGCAGCACCGGGAATTCCGAGCAGTACTTC. The encoded protein is CASSTGNSEQYF.